The rows below give T cell receptor beta chains drawn from one sample of a study of cytomegalovirus exposure and HLA in healthy donors. Clones were sequenced by immunoSEQ multiplex PCR, and TCRdb holds only the in-frame ones, with some missing. The repertoire has 160,000 or so clones, around 78% of them found once; the top ten carry 0.95% to 1.1%. The sample consisted of PBMCs. The receptors come from a woman aged 40 to 50 in good health and CMV-seronegative. Each CDR3 is given with its conserved first and last residue. Each record gives: J gene, clone size, D gene, V gene, CDR3 protein, CDR3 DNA. A D gene is named only where the DNA matches it firmly. Rows may omit the clone size; those that give it use once, few, many or a size class.

j_call: TRBJ2-7
clone_size: -
d_call: TRBD2
v_call: TRBV27
cdr3_aa: CASSPNSGYQYHEQYF
cdr3_nt: TGTGCCAGCAGCCCAAATAGCGGGTATCAATACCACGAGCAGTACTTC

j_call: TRBJ2-7
clone_size: -
d_call: -
v_call: TRBV27
cdr3_aa: CASRLLVSSYEQYF
cdr3_nt: TGTGCCAGCAGACTACTAGTCTCGTCCTACGAGCAGTACTTC

j_call: TRBJ2-5
clone_size: -
d_call: -
v_call: TRBV2
cdr3_aa: CASRSDQETQYF
cdr3_nt: TGTGCCAGCAGGTCAGACCAAGAGACCCAGTACTTC

j_call: TRBJ1-1
clone_size: -
d_call: -
v_call: TRBV5-1
cdr3_aa: CASSFEGTRPEAFF
cdr3_nt: TGCGCCAGCAGCTTCGAGGGTACAAGGCCTGAAGCTTTCTTT

j_call: TRBJ2-3
clone_size: -
d_call: -
v_call: TRBV5-1
cdr3_aa: CASSLELVGGTQYF
cdr3_nt: TGCGCCAGCAGCTTGGAATTAGTCGGAGGTACGCAGTATTTT

j_call: TRBJ2-7
clone_size: -
d_call: TRBD1
v_call: TRBV14
cdr3_aa: CASSSGTGWYEQYF
cdr3_nt: TGTGCCAGCAGCTCCGGGACAGGGTGGTACGAGCAGTACTTC

j_call: TRBJ2-1
clone_size: -
d_call: -
v_call: TRBV7-2
cdr3_aa: CASSLDAGPQFF
cdr3_nt: TGTGCCAGCAGCTTGGATGCGGGACCACAGTTCTTC

j_call: TRBJ2-1
clone_size: -
d_call: -
v_call: TRBV29-1
cdr3_aa: CSVEGRGNEQFF
cdr3_nt: TGCAGCGTTGAAGGGCGAGGCAATGAGCAGTTCTTC

j_call: TRBJ2-3
clone_size: few
d_call: -
v_call: TRBV9
cdr3_aa: CASSVGARITDTQYF
cdr3_nt: TGTGCCAGCAGCGTAGGGGCCCGGATCACAGATACGCAGTATTTT

j_call: TRBJ2-5
clone_size: -
d_call: -
v_call: TRBV30
cdr3_aa: CAWSVANLQETQYF
cdr3_nt: TGTGCCTGGAGTGTAGCAAACCTCCAAGAGACCCAGTACTTC

j_call: TRBJ1-1
clone_size: -
d_call: TRBD1
v_call: TRBV30
cdr3_aa: CAWNPGGNRESEAFF
cdr3_nt: TGTGCCTGGAACCCAGGGGGGAATCGGGAGAGCGAAGCTTTCTTT

j_call: TRBJ1-1
clone_size: -
d_call: -
v_call: TRBV6-6
cdr3_aa: CASSYKQGSTEAFF
cdr3_nt: TGTGCCAGCAGTTACAAACAGGGTAGCACTGAAGCTTTCTTT

j_call: TRBJ2-5
clone_size: -
d_call: TRBD1
v_call: TRBV19
cdr3_aa: CASSIVADRGQETQYF
cdr3_nt: TGTGCCAGTAGTATAGTGGCCGACAGGGGCCAAGAGACCCAGTACTTC

j_call: TRBJ1-1
clone_size: -
d_call: -
v_call: TRBV13
cdr3_aa: CASSRFRNTEAFF
cdr3_nt: TGTGCCAGCAGCCGATTCAGAAACACTGAAGCTTTCTTT

j_call: TRBJ1-4
clone_size: once
d_call: -
v_call: TRBV4-1
cdr3_aa: CASSHDEDGITVGGANEKLFF
cdr3_nt: TGCGCCAGCAGCCACGACGAAGATGGGATCACCGTGGGGGGGGCTAATGAAAAACTGTTTTTT

j_call: TRBJ2-7
clone_size: -
d_call: TRBD2
v_call: TRBV11-3
cdr3_aa: CASSLESGSHYEQYF
cdr3_nt: TGTGCCAGCAGCTTAGAAAGCGGGAGCCACTACGAGCAGTACTTC

j_call: TRBJ1-1
clone_size: -
d_call: TRBD1
v_call: TRBV5-1
cdr3_aa: CASSFRDRGFGTEAFF
cdr3_nt: TGCGCCAGCAGCTTCCGGGACAGGGGGTTTGGCACTGAAGCTTTCTTT

j_call: TRBJ2-2
clone_size: once
d_call: TRBD1
v_call: TRBV9
cdr3_aa: CASSLRVRGGRELFF
cdr3_nt: TGTGCCAGCAGCCTCAGGGTGAGAGGGGGCCGGGAGCTGTTTTTT

j_call: TRBJ2-1
clone_size: -
d_call: TRBD2
v_call: TRBV28
cdr3_aa: CASSFSGTRSGNEQFF
cdr3_nt: TGTGCCAGCAGTTTCTCCGGGACTAGGTCCGGCAATGAGCAGTTCTTC

j_call: TRBJ1-1
clone_size: -
d_call: -
v_call: TRBV4-1
cdr3_aa: CASSQLTDVGEAFF
cdr3_nt: TGCGCCAGCAGCCAACTGACAGACGTCGGTGAAGCTTTCTTT

j_call: TRBJ1-5
clone_size: -
d_call: -
v_call: TRBV7-9
cdr3_aa: CASSLALGQGRNQPQHF
cdr3_nt: TGTGCCAGCAGCTTAGCGTTGGGCCAAGGGAGAAATCAGCCCCAGCATTTT

j_call: TRBJ1-1
clone_size: -
d_call: -
v_call: TRBV29-1
cdr3_aa: CSFTGGRTEAFF
cdr3_nt: TGCAGCTTCACGGGGGGACGCACTGAAGCTTTCTTT

j_call: TRBJ1-2
clone_size: once
d_call: TRBD1
v_call: TRBV6-1
cdr3_aa: CASRYRGQRGYTF
cdr3_nt: TGTGCCAGCAGATACAGGGGGCAACGTGGCTACACCTTC

j_call: TRBJ1-1
clone_size: -
d_call: -
v_call: TRBV10-3
cdr3_aa: CAISAAGRGDTEAFF
cdr3_nt: TGTGCCATCAGTGCTGCAGGGAGGGGTGACACTGAAGCTTTCTTT

j_call: TRBJ1-2
clone_size: -
d_call: -
v_call: TRBV28
cdr3_aa: CASSTGSGEIGGYTF
cdr3_nt: TGTGCCAGCAGTACGGGGAGTGGGGAAATAGGTGGCTACACCTTC

j_call: TRBJ1-2
clone_size: -
d_call: -
v_call: TRBV6-1
cdr3_aa: CASSLNGVEGYTF
cdr3_nt: TGTGCCAGCTCCCTCAACGGGGTTGAAGGCTACACCTTC

j_call: TRBJ2-7
clone_size: -
d_call: TRBD2
v_call: TRBV19
cdr3_aa: CASSDSLAGEQYF
cdr3_nt: TGTGCCAGTAGTGATTCACTAGCGGGGGAGCAGTACTTC

j_call: TRBJ1-5
clone_size: -
d_call: -
v_call: TRBV30
cdr3_aa: CAWSPRGYSNQPQHF
cdr3_nt: TGTGCCTGGAGTCCTCGGGGTTATAGCAATCAGCCCCAGCATTTT

j_call: TRBJ2-7
clone_size: -
d_call: -
v_call: TRBV7-9
cdr3_aa: CASSLAPVSPSYEQYF
cdr3_nt: TGTGCCAGCAGCCTTGCGCCGGTCTCTCCCTCCTACGAGCAGTACTTC

j_call: TRBJ2-5
clone_size: -
d_call: TRBD2
v_call: TRBV5-4
cdr3_aa: CASSLDAGGGETQYF
cdr3_nt: TGTGCCAGCAGCTTGGACGCGGGGGGCGGAGAGACCCAGTACTTC

j_call: TRBJ2-1
clone_size: -
d_call: TRBD2
v_call: TRBV29-1
cdr3_aa: CSVLRGSSYNEQFF
cdr3_nt: TGCAGCGTCCTCCGCGGGAGCTCCTACAATGAGCAGTTCTTC

j_call: TRBJ2-3
clone_size: -
d_call: TRBD2
v_call: TRBV19
cdr3_aa: CATYSGSASDTQYF
cdr3_nt: TGTGCCACCTATAGCGGGAGTGCGTCAGATACGCAGTATTTT

j_call: TRBJ1-5
clone_size: -
d_call: TRBD1
v_call: TRBV18
cdr3_aa: CASSPEGARQPQHF
cdr3_nt: TGTGCCAGCTCACCAGAGGGGGCGAGGCAGCCCCAGCATTTT

j_call: TRBJ1-1
clone_size: -
d_call: TRBD1
v_call: TRBV7-9
cdr3_aa: CASSLSGTGSTEAFF
cdr3_nt: TGTGCCAGCAGCTTGTCCGGGACAGGGAGCACTGAAGCTTTCTTT

j_call: TRBJ1-1
clone_size: once
d_call: TRBD1
v_call: TRBV6-5
cdr3_aa: CASWTGKNTEAFF
cdr3_nt: TGTGCCAGCTGGACAGGAAAGAACACTGAAGCTTTCTTT

j_call: TRBJ1-1
clone_size: -
d_call: -
v_call: TRBV6-5
cdr3_aa: CASSPTGFTEAFF
cdr3_nt: TGTGCCAGCAGTCCCACAGGGTTCACTGAAGCTTTCTTT

j_call: TRBJ1-2
clone_size: -
d_call: TRBD1
v_call: TRBV28
cdr3_aa: CASSLRTGGVYTF
cdr3_nt: TGTGCCAGCAGTTTACGGACAGGGGGGGTCTACACCTTC

j_call: TRBJ1-1
clone_size: -
d_call: TRBD1
v_call: TRBV7-2
cdr3_aa: CASSLLGGRTGGRAFF
cdr3_nt: TGTGCCAGCAGCTTGTTGGGAGGTCGGACAGGGGGCCGAGCTTTCTTT

j_call: TRBJ2-2
clone_size: -
d_call: TRBD1
v_call: TRBV29-1
cdr3_aa: CSVQGARAGELFF
cdr3_nt: TGCAGCGTACAGGGGGCGCGAGCCGGGGAGCTGTTTTTT

j_call: TRBJ1-1
clone_size: -
d_call: TRBD1
v_call: TRBV9
cdr3_aa: CASSLGTVNTEAFF
cdr3_nt: TGTGCCAGCAGCCTCGGGACAGTGAACACTGAAGCTTTCTTT

j_call: TRBJ2-1
clone_size: -
d_call: -
v_call: TRBV18
cdr3_aa: CASSPNNRDNEQFF
cdr3_nt: TGTGCCAGCTCACCAAACAACAGGGATAATGAGCAGTTCTTC

j_call: TRBJ1-5
clone_size: -
d_call: -
v_call: TRBV6-1
cdr3_aa: CASSTTGGPQHF
cdr3_nt: TGTGCCAGCAGTACAACAGGCGGGCCCCAGCATTTT

j_call: TRBJ1-1
clone_size: -
d_call: -
v_call: TRBV30
cdr3_aa: CAWSLPGLGPFF
cdr3_nt: TGTGCCTGGAGCCTTCCTGGGCTGGGTCCTTTCTTT

j_call: TRBJ2-7
clone_size: -
d_call: TRBD2
v_call: TRBV7-8
cdr3_aa: CASSLAGTSSVEQYF
cdr3_nt: TGTGCCAGCAGCTTAGCCGGGACTAGCTCCGTCGAGCAGTACTTC